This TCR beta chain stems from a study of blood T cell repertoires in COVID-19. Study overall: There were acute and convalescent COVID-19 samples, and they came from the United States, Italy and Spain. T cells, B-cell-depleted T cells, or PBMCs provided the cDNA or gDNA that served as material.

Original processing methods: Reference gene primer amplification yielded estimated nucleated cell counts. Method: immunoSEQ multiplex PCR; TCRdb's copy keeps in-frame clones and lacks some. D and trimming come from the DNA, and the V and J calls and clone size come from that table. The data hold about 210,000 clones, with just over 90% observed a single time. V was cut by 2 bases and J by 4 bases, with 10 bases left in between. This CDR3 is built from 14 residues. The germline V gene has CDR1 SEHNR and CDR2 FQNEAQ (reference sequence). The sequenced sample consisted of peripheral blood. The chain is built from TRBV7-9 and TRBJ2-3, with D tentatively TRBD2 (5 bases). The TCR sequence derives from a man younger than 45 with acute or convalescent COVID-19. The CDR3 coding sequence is TGTGCCAGCAGCTTACGTCTAGCTGCAGATACGCAGTATTTT. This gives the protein CASSLRLAADTQYF.